Given below is one T cell receptor (beta chain) in context. As originally analysed: Reference gene primers were amplified, and this amplification served to estimate nucleated cell counts. Clones were sequenced by immunoSEQ multiplex PCR, and TCRdb holds only the in-frame ones, with some missing. V, J and clone size reflect that table, while D and trimming were determined from the DNA. This table has fewer than 250,000 clones, 86% appearing once. The data derive from a study of blood T cell repertoires in COVID-19. Looking at the study overall: Nucleic acid was either cDNA or gDNA, and it came from T cells, B-cell-depleted T cells, or PBMCs.

Patients from Seattle were sampled longitudinally, starting during active infection. The germline V gene encodes CDR1 KGHSH and CDR2 LQKENI. CDR3 length equals 15 residues. Unmatched junction bases numbered 9, after V lost 6 bases and J lost 4 bases. The chain recombines TRBV18 with TRBJ1-1; TRBD1 agrees at 9 bases. The sequencing sample was made of peripheral blood. The source of this sequence is a man between 45 and 60 years old with COVID-19, enrolled during active disease. Written as DNA, the CDR3 is TGTGCCAGCTCGGGGTCACAGGGGGCGGGCACTGAAGCTTTCTTT. Translation gives CASSGSQGAGTEAFF.